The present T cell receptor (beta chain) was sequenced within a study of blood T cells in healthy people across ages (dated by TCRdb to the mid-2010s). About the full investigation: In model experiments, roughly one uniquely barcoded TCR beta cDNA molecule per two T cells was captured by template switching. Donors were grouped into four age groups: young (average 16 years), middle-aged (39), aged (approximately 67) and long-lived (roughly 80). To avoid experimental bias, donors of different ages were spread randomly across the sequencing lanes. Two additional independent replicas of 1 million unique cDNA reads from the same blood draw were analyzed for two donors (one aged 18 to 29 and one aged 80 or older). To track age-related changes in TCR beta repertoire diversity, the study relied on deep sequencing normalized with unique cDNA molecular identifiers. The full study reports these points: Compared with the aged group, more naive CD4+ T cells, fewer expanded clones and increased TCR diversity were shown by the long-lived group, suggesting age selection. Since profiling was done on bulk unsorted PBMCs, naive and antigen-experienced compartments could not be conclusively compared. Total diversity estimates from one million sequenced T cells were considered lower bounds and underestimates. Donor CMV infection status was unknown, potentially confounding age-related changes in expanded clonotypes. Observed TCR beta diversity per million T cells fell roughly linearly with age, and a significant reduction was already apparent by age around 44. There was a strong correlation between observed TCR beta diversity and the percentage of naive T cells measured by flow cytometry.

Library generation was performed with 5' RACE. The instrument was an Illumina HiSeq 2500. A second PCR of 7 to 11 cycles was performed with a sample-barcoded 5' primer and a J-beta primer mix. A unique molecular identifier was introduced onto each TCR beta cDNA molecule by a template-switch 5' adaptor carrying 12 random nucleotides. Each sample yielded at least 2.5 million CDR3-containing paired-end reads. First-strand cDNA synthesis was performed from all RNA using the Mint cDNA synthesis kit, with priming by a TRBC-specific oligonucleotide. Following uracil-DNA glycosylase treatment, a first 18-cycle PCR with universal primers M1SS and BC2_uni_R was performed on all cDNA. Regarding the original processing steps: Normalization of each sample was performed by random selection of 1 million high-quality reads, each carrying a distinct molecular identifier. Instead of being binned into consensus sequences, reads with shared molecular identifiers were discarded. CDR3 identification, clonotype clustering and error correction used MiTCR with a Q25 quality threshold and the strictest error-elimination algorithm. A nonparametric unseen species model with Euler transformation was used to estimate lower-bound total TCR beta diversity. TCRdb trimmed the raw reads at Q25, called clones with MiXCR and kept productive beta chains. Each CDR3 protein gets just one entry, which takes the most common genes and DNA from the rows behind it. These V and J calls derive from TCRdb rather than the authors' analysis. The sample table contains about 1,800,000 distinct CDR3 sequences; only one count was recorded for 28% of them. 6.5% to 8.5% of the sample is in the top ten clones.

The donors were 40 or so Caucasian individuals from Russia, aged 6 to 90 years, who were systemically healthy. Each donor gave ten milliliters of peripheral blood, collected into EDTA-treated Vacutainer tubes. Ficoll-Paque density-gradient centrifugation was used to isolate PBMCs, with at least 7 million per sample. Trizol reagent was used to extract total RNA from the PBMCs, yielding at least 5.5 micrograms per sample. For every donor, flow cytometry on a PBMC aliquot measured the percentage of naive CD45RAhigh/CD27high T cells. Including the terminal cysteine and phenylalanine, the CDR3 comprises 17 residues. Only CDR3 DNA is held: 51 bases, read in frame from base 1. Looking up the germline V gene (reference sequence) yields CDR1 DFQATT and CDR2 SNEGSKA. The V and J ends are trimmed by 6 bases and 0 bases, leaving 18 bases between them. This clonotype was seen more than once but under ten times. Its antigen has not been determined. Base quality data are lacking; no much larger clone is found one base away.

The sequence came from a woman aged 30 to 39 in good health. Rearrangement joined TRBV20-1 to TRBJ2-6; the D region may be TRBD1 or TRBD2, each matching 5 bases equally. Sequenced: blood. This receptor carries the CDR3 CSAPSGPISSGANVLTF. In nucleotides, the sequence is TGCAGTGCCCCCTCGGGACCGATAAGCTCTGGGGCCAACGTCCTGACTTTC.